Listed below are T cell receptor beta chains from one sample, sequenced in a study of T cells in Graves' hyperthyroidism and ophthalmopathy. Via MiXCR, TCRdb re-called the multiplex PCR reads, giving one row per CDR3 protein. The sample has more than 500,000 distinct CDR3 sequences; approximately 16% are singletons. The sequenced sample was blood. The receptors derive from a woman in her twenties or thirties with Graves' ophthalmopathy. Both conserved end residues are part of each CDR3. Each record gives: V gene, D gene, J gene, clone size, CDR3 DNA, CDR3 protein. D genes are given only for firm matches. Size is stated for part of the rows, as once, few or many counts, or as a class when the clone is expanded.

v_gene: TRBV19
d_gene: TRBD2
j_gene: TRBJ2-7
abundance: -
CDR3nt: TGTGCCAGTAGTCTGGAGCCTAGCGGGAGTAGCGAGCAGTACTTC
CDR3aa: CASSLEPSGSSEQYF

v_gene: TRBV27
d_gene: -
j_gene: TRBJ1-1
abundance: many
CDR3nt: TGTGCCAGCAGACCCCATACTATAGACGAAGCTTTCTTT
CDR3aa: CASRPHTIDEAFF

v_gene: TRBV7-9
d_gene: TRBD2
j_gene: TRBJ2-7
abundance: -
CDR3nt: TGTGCCAGCAGCACAAGGACTAGCGGGAGTTACGAGCAGTACTTC
CDR3aa: CASSTRTSGSYEQYF

v_gene: TRBV20-1
d_gene: TRBD2
j_gene: TRBJ2-1
abundance: few
CDR3nt: TGCAGTGCTCTACAACTAGCGGCGTACAATGAGCAGTTCTTC
CDR3aa: CSALQLAAYNEQFF

v_gene: TRBV6-2/TRBV6-3
d_gene: -
j_gene: TRBJ2-6
abundance: few
CDR3nt: TGTGCCAGTTATTCTCGATTCTCTGGGGCCAACGTCCTGACTTTC
CDR3aa: CASYSRFSGANVLTF

v_gene: TRBV6-1
d_gene: TRBD2
j_gene: TRBJ2-2
abundance: few
CDR3nt: TGTGCCAGCAGTGACAAAGGGGGACTAGCGGGAGTTTGGGCCGGGGAGCTGTTTTTT
CDR3aa: CASSDKGGLAGVWAGELFF

v_gene: TRBV5-6
d_gene: -
j_gene: TRBJ1-1
abundance: -
CDR3nt: TGTGCCAGCAGCGACCCGTGGAACACTGAAGCTTTCTTT
CDR3aa: CASSDPWNTEAFF

v_gene: TRBV20-1
d_gene: TRBD1
j_gene: TRBJ1-5
abundance: many
CDR3nt: TGCAGTGCACGACAGGGCGAGCCGCCCCAGCATTTT
CDR3aa: CSARQGEPPQHF

v_gene: TRBV30
d_gene: -
j_gene: TRBJ2-1
abundance: many
CDR3nt: TGTGCCTGGACGGACTTCCTTGCCTACAATGAGCAGTTCTTC
CDR3aa: CAWTDFLAYNEQFF

v_gene: TRBV12-3/TRBV12-4
d_gene: -
j_gene: TRBJ2-7
abundance: many
CDR3nt: TGTGCCAGCAGCTTAGGGAACGAGCAGTACTTC
CDR3aa: CASSLGNEQYF

v_gene: TRBV4-1
d_gene: -
j_gene: TRBJ1-2
abundance: -
CDR3nt: TGCGCCAGCGCCGGACGGGGCGAACCCGCCTATGGCTACACCTTC
CDR3aa: CASAGRGEPAYGYTF

v_gene: TRBV11-3
d_gene: -
j_gene: TRBJ1-1
abundance: many
CDR3nt: TGTGCCAGCAGCTCCGATGACACTGAAGCTTTCTTT
CDR3aa: CASSSDDTEAFF

v_gene: TRBV6-2/TRBV6-3
d_gene: TRBD2
j_gene: TRBJ2-1
abundance: -
CDR3nt: TGTGCCAGCAACCGGGGGACCGCCGGGAGGGATGAGCAGTTCTTC
CDR3aa: CASNRGTAGRDEQFF

v_gene: TRBV5-1
d_gene: -
j_gene: TRBJ2-2
abundance: -
CDR3nt: TGCGCCAGCAGCTTGTTTTTTTATGGGGAGCTGTTTTTT
CDR3aa: CASSLFFYGELFF

v_gene: TRBV10-3
d_gene: TRBD2
j_gene: TRBJ2-7
abundance: -
CDR3nt: TGTGCCATCAGTGACAAGTCTAGCGGGAATTCCTACGAGCAGTACTTC
CDR3aa: CAISDKSSGNSYEQYF

v_gene: TRBV7-6
d_gene: -
j_gene: TRBJ2-2
abundance: few
CDR3nt: TGTGCCAGCAGCTTAGCGCTGGGTGGACGCGGGGAGCTGTTTTTT
CDR3aa: CASSLALGGRGELFF

v_gene: TRBV5-1
d_gene: -
j_gene: TRBJ1-1
abundance: -
CDR3nt: TGCGCCAACAGCTTGGCCCCGAACACTGAAGCTTTCTTT
CDR3aa: CANSLAPNTEAFF

v_gene: TRBV24-1
d_gene: TRBD1
j_gene: TRBJ2-6
abundance: -
CDR3nt: TGTGCCACCAGTGACTCCGGGACAGGGTTCTCTGGGGCCAACGTCCTGACTTTC
CDR3aa: CATSDSGTGFSGANVLTF

v_gene: TRBV19
d_gene: -
j_gene: TRBJ1-5
abundance: many
CDR3nt: TGTGCCAGTAGTATCTACCCCGGGACGGCAAATCAGCCCCAGCATTTT
CDR3aa: CASSIYPGTANQPQHF

v_gene: TRBV6-1
d_gene: TRBD2
j_gene: TRBJ2-3
abundance: many
CDR3nt: TGTGCCAGCAGACCCGGGACTAGCGGGAGGCCTAGCACAGATACGCAGTATTTT
CDR3aa: CASRPGTSGRPSTDTQYF

v_gene: TRBV27
d_gene: -
j_gene: TRBJ1-4
abundance: -
CDR3nt: TGTGCCAGCGCCCAGGTCGGGACTAATGAAAAACTGTTTTTT
CDR3aa: CASAQVGTNEKLFF

v_gene: TRBV6-2/TRBV6-3
d_gene: -
j_gene: TRBJ2-1
abundance: few
CDR3nt: TGTGCCAGCAGTTTCGTTCGGGATGGTGAGCAGTTCTTC
CDR3aa: CASSFVRDGEQFF

v_gene: TRBV28
d_gene: TRBD2
j_gene: TRBJ2-1
abundance: many
CDR3nt: TGTGCCAGCAGTCTCTGGCTAGCGGTAGGGTTCTCCTACAATGAGCAGTTCTTC
CDR3aa: CASSLWLAVGFSYNEQFF

v_gene: TRBV10-3
d_gene: -
j_gene: TRBJ1-1
abundance: -
CDR3nt: TGTGCCACCCGCGGGGAGAGAGGCACTGAAGCTTTCTTT
CDR3aa: CATRGERGTEAFF

v_gene: TRBV7-9
d_gene: -
j_gene: TRBJ2-1
abundance: -
CDR3nt: TGTGCCAGCAGCTTATCCTCCCTTGAGCAGTTCTTC
CDR3aa: CASSLSSLEQFF

v_gene: TRBV12-3/TRBV12-4
d_gene: -
j_gene: TRBJ1-3
abundance: few
CDR3nt: TGTGCCAGCAGTCTAACAGGTTTTAACGGAAACACCATATATTTT
CDR3aa: CASSLTGFNGNTIYF